The 25 T cell receptor beta chains below come from one sample, sequenced in a study of blood T cell repertoires in COVID-19. The protocol was immunoSEQ multiplex PCR, while the TCRdb copy is restricted to in-frame clones and leaves out a portion. This table holds roughly 390,000 clones, more than 70% found once. Sequencing was done on a sample of peripheral blood. The receptor set was obtained from a woman aged 25-40 years with COVID-19, enrolled during active disease.

The chain recombines TRBV4-3 with TRBJ2-2, with TRBD1 identical over 8 bases. V lost 4 bases, J lost 1 base, and 2 bases stayed unmatched. CDR1 and CDR2 (germline): LGHNA, YSLEER. The CDR3 has 15 residues. CDR3 sequence: CASSPTGGNTGELFF. The CDR3, as DNA: TGCGCCAGCAGCCCCACAGGGGGGAACACCGGGGAGCTGTTTTTT.

This chain connects TRBV5-1 to TRBJ2-7; 12 nucleotides align to TRBD1. Germline-derived CDR1 and CDR2 are SGHRS and YFSETQ. V was clipped by 2 bases and J by 4 bases; unmatched bases: 7. CDR3 length equals 16 residues. The CDR3 is CASSFGGQGAWYEQYF. CDR3 DNA: TGCGCCAGCAGCTTTGGGGGACAGGGGGCATGGTACGAGCAGTACTTC.

The genes are TRBV24-1 and TRBJ2-1, with 9 bases that match TRBD2. With 0 bases clipped from V and 6 bases from J, the junction kept 5 bases outside the gene matches. Germline V CDR1 and CDR2: KGHDR, SFDVKD. The CDR3 sequence is 16 residues long. The CDR3 nucleotides read TGTGCCACCAGTGATTTGACGGTAGCGGGAGCCAATGAGCAGTTCTTC. Translated, it gives CATSDLTVAGANEQFF.

This clone is a singleton in its sample. At one end, the junction sequence differs from germline, possibly due to a read error. This chain connects TRBV5-8 to TRBJ1-1; TRBD1 is a possible D gene (5 bases). The CDR3 is made up of 14 amino acids. Per germline, CDR1 SGHTS and CDR2 YDEGEE. This CDR3 is CASRLEGKGVEAFF. The CDR3 nucleotides read TGTGCCAGCAGGTTGGAAGGGAAAGGGGTTGAAGCTTTCTTT.

A remark on this clone: Other DNA sequences in this sample translate to the same CDR3. The chain is built from TRBV19 and TRBJ1-5; TRBD1 might be the D (6 bases). Germline CDR1 LNHDA, CDR2 SQIVND (reference sequence). V lost 0 bases and J 0 bases, leaving 6 bases between the germline ends. The CDR3 consists of 15 residues. The CDR3 bases are TGTGCCAGTAGTATAGACAGGGGTAGCAATCAGCCCCAGCATTTT. It specifies CASSIDRGSNQPQHF.

V and J are TRBV24-1 and TRBJ2-2, with 11 bases that match TRBD2. Per the germline V gene, CDR1 is KGHDR and CDR2 is SFDVKD. The V segment lost 6 bases and the J segment 8 bases; nucleotides outside the gene matches: 10. CDR3 size: 16 residues. In nucleotides, the CDR3 is TGTGCCACCAGTAGGCCCACTAGCGGGAGCGGTGGGGAGCTGTTTTTT. It yields the protein CATSRPTSGSGGELFF.

The genes are TRBV19 and TRBJ2-3; 7 nucleotides line up with TRBD1. CDR1 LNHDA and CDR2 SQIVND come from the germline V gene (reference sequence). The CDR3 loop spans 11 amino acids. Trimming took 4 bases from V and 11 from J; bases not matched to a gene: 3. This CDR3 reads CASSTTGMQYF. In nucleotides, the CDR3 is TGTGCCAGTAGTACGACAGGGATGCAGTATTTT.

The chain employs TRBV6-4 and TRBJ2-1, with D possibly being TRBD2 (6 bases). The CDR3 contains 13 residues. The V and J ends lost 3 bases and 9 bases respectively, with 12 bases between them. CDR1 is MRHNA and CDR2 is SNTAGT in the germline V gene. The CDR3 coding sequence is TGTGCCAGCAGTGATAGCCTGGGGGGTGAGCAGTTCTTC. Encoded protein: CASSDSLGGEQFF.

The V gene is TRBV30, the J gene TRBJ2-7; TRBD1 aligns across 7 bases. CDR3 length: 11 residues. Germline V gives CDR1 GTSNPN, CDR2 SVGIG (reference sequence). V lost 4 bases to trimming and J lost 6 bases; unmatched junction nucleotides: 3. The CDR3 nucleotides are TGTGCCTGGAACAGGGGCGGCGAGCAGTACTTC. Translation: CAWNRGGEQYF.

The chain links TRBV19 to TRBJ2-7; 11 nucleotides line up with TRBD2. Per germline, CDR1 LNHDA and CDR2 SQIVND (reference sequence). The CDR3 length is 18 residues. V shed 6 bases, J shed 2 bases, and the junction held 15 bases outside the gene matches. The CDR3 is CASRKKSGTSGEAYEQYF. In nucleotides, the CDR3 is TGTGCCAGTAGGAAAAAATCCGGGACTAGCGGTGAAGCCTACGAGCAGTACTTC.

The chain joins TRBV6-6 to TRBJ2-5; 7 bases map to TRBD2. Per the germline V gene, CDR1 is MNHNY and CDR2 is SVGAGI (reference sequence). The CDR3 has 15 residues. The V segment lost 7 bases and the J segment 2 bases; nucleotides outside the gene matches: 10. In nucleotides, the CDR3 is TGTGCCAGCACCCCAAGGCGGGAGAAACAAGAGACCCAGTACTTC. This sequence encodes CASTPRREKQETQYF.

The chain joins TRBV28 to TRBJ1-5; D unclear. CDR1 MDHEN and CDR2 SYDVKM come from the germline V gene. V was clipped by 3 bases and J by 3 bases, with 9 bases between them. CDR3 length: 14 amino acids. The CDR3 loop reads CASSFDQINQPQHF. Here the CDR3 DNA reads TGTGCCAGCAGTTTTGATCAGATCAATCAGCCCCAGCATTTT.

The V call is TRBV6-2 or TRBV6-3, the J call TRBJ1-5; the D is unclear. The ends were cut back, 2 bases at V and 6 bases at J, with 14 bases in the middle. The CDR3 runs 15 residues. CDR1 is MNHEY, CDR2 SVGEGT, per germline. The CDR3 DNA reads as TGTGCCAGCAGTTACACGGTATTTCAACGTCAGCCCCAGCATTTT. This sequence encodes CASSYTVFQRQPQHF.

This clone has only one observation. V and J are TRBV7-2 and TRBJ2-1; possibly TRBD2 for D (6 bases). The CDR3 extends over 15 amino acids. Looked up from germline, CDR1 is SGHTA and CDR2 is FQGNSA. The V end lost 6 bases, the J end lost 7 bases, and 19 bases lay between the germline ends. The CDR3 sequence is CASSSRVGLANEQFF. CDR3 DNA: TGTGCCAGCAGTTCCCGCGTTGGGCTAGCGAATGAGCAGTTCTTC. The entire variable domain, with the rest obtained from reference TRBV7-2 and TRBJ2-1, is as follows: GAGVSQSPSNKVTEKGKDVELRCDPISGHTALYWYRQSLGQGLEFLIYFQGNSAPDKSGLPSDRFSAERTGGSVSTLTIQRTQQEDSAVYLCASSSRVGLANEQFFGPGTRLTVL.

The V gene is TRBV4-3, the J gene TRBJ2-7; 11 bases fit TRBD2. Germline values: CDR1 LGHNA, CDR2 YSLEER. The J segment lost 4 bases and the V segment lost 0 bases, leaving 2 bases of the junction unmatched. This CDR3 region has 15 residues. For the CDR3, the DNA is TGCGCCAGCAGCCAAGAACTAGCGGGAGTGTACGAGCAGTACTTC. This encodes CASSQELAGVYEQYF.

This clone was recorded once. The chain joins TRBV27 to TRBJ1-5, with D uncertain. Trimming left V 8 bases short and J 0 bases short, with 14 bases between. The CDR3 runs 15 residues. The germline CDR1 and CDR2 sequences are MNHEY and SMNVEV (reference sequence). CDR3 coding DNA: TGTGCCAGCGGAGGTAGGTTCAATAGCAATCAGCCCCAGCATTTT. Translation gives CASGGRFNSNQPQHF.

The V gene is TRBV5-1, the J gene TRBJ2-7; TRBD2 aligns across 7 bases. The CDR3 runs 16 residues. Germline values: CDR1 SGHRS, CDR2 YFSETQ. Trimming took 4 bases from V and 2 from J; bases not matched to a gene: 12. The CDR3 protein is CASSTGGGLFTYEQYF. CDR3 bases: TGCGCCAGCAGCACCGGCGGGGGACTATTTACCTACGAGCAGTACTTC. The whole variable domain, filled in from reference TRBV5-1 and TRBJ2-7, reads KAGVTQTPRYLIKTRGQQVTLSCSPISGHRSVSWYQQTPGQGLQFLFEYFSETQRNKGNFPGRFSGRQFSNSRSEMNVSTLELGDSALYLCASSTGGGLFTYEQYFGPGTRLTVT.

This chain connects TRBV30 to TRBJ2-1, with 8 bases lining up with TRBD1. The J segment lost 4 bases and the V segment lost 4 bases, leaving 6 bases of the junction unmatched. The CDR3 consists of 14 residues. Germline V gene lookup returns CDR1 GTSNPN and CDR2 SVGIG (reference sequence). CDR3 sequence: CAWKSQGEYNEQFF. DNA for the CDR3: TGTGCCTGGAAATCACAGGGGGAATACAATGAGCAGTTCTTC. Based on the CDR3 plus reference TRBV30 and TRBJ2-1, the full variable domain is SQTIHQWPATLVQPVGSPLSLECTVEGTSNPNLYWYRQAAGRGLQLLFYSVGIGQISSEVPQNLSASRPQDRQFILSSKKLLLSDSGFYLCAWKSQGEYNEQFFGPGTRLTVL.

The chain has TRBV6-2 or TRBV6-3 and TRBJ1-6; no definite D call. The germline V gene has CDR1 MNHEY and CDR2 SVGEGT. V was trimmed by 4 bases and J by 3 bases, leaving 7 bases between them. The CDR3 is made up of 14 amino acids. The CDR3 nucleotides read TGTGCCAGCAGTTGGGAGAACTATAATTCACCCCTCCACTTT. Its translation: CASSWENYNSPLHF.

This sequence joins TRBV9 and TRBJ2-1, with 13 bases fitting TRBD2. V lost 0 bases, J lost 8 bases, and 5 bases stayed unmatched. CDR3 size: 16 residues. CDR1 is SGDLS and CDR2 is YYNGEE in the germline V gene. CDR3: CASSVGTSGSVYEQFF. The CDR3 DNA reads TGTGCCAGCAGCGTAGGGACTAGCGGGAGTGTCTATGAGCAGTTCTTC.

This clone was seen a single time. This rearrangement joins TRBV24-1 to TRBJ1-2, with 9 bases aligning to TRBD1. The germline V gene has CDR1 KGHDR and CDR2 SFDVKD. This CDR3 is 14 amino acids long. J gave up 8 bases and V 7 bases, and 10 bases lay outside the gene matches. The CDR3 nucleotides are TGTGCCACCAGGGACCGGGACAGGGTAGACGGCTACACCTTC. As protein: CATRDRDRVDGYTF.

The chain is built from TRBV27 and TRBJ2-5; TRBD1 aligns across 11 bases. This CDR3 region has 12 residues. Germline values: CDR1 MNHEY, CDR2 SMNVEV (reference sequence). J was trimmed by 9 bases and V by 10 bases; bases with no gene match: 7. CDR3 nucleotide sequence: TGTGCCACCGGGACAGGGGGGGATCCCCAGTACTTC. It translates to CATGTGGDPQYF.

V is TRBV30 and J is TRBJ2-7; 8 positions match TRBD2. Germline CDR1 GTSNPN, CDR2 SVGIG (reference sequence). The CDR3 totals 12 residues. Unmatched junction bases numbered 5, after V lost 5 bases and J lost 5 bases. The CDR3 DNA sequence: TGTGCCTGGGACAGCGGGAGTGACGAGCAGTACTTC. It is translated as CAWDSGSDEQYF.

V gene TRBV15 combines with J gene TRBJ2-1; 7 bases fit TRBD1. Germline V lookup: CDR1 LNHNV, CDR2 YYDKDF (reference sequence). J lost 4 bases, V lost 4 bases, and 4 bases had no gene match. There are 14 residues in the CDR3. The CDR3 sequence: CATSTGTAYNEQFF. The DNA of the CDR3 is TGTGCCACCAGCACTGGGACAGCGTACAATGAGCAGTTCTTC.

V and J are TRBV10-2 and TRBJ2-4, with 8 bases lining up with TRBD1. Germline V gene sequence: CDR1 WSHSY, CDR2 SAAADI. The CDR3 has 15 residues. The trim removed 7 bases at V and 4 bases at J, leaving 9 bases unmatched. The CDR3 DNA reads TGCGCCAGCAACGACCGGACAGGGTTAAAAAACATTCAGTACTTC. Its protein is CASNDRTGLKNIQYF.